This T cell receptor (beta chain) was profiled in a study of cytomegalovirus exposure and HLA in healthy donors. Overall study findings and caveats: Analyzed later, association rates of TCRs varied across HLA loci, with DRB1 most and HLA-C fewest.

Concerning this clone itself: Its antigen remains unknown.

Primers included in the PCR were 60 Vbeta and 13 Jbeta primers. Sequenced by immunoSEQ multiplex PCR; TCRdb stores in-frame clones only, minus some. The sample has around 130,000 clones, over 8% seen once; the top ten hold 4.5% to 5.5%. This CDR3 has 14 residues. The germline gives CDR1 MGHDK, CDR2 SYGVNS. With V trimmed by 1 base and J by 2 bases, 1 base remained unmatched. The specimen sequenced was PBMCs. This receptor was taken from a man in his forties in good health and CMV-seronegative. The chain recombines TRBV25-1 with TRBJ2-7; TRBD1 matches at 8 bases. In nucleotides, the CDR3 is TGTGCCAGCAGTGAATCGGACAGGGCCTACGAGCAGTACTTC. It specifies CASSESDRAYEQYF.